The 22 T cell receptor beta chains listed next were all sequenced from one sample in a study of blood T cell repertoires in COVID-19. Sequencing used immunoSEQ multiplex PCR; TCRdb keeps in-frame clones, though not all of them. Of approximately 90,000 clones in the sample, about 79% are singletons; the top ten hold 20% to 25%. Sample: peripheral blood. The source is a man in his 60s with acute or convalescent COVID-19.

This clone turned up a few times. V usage is TRBV6-5 and J usage is TRBJ1-2, with 8 positions matching TRBD1. Germline loops: CDR1 MNHEY, CDR2 SVGAGI. This CDR3 contains 12 residues. V lost 8 bases, J lost 7 bases, and 6 bases stayed unmatched. CDR3 amino acids: CASGQTGAGYTF. In DNA, the CDR3 is TGTGCCAGCGGCCAGACAGGGGCTGGCTACACCTTC.

This clone was detected only a few times. The chain couples TRBV2 to TRBJ2-2; 7 bases line up with TRBD1. Germline assignment: CDR1 SNHLY and CDR2 FYNNEI. CDR3 length: 16 amino acids. V dropped 5 bases and J dropped 0; count of bases not matched to a gene: 6. CDR3: CASSSKTGTNTGELFF. As DNA, the CDR3 is TGTGCCAGCAGTTCTAAGACAGGGACGAACACCGGGGAGCTGTTTTTT.

The V and J genes are TRBV5-5 and TRBJ2-5, with 12 bases lining up with TRBD1. V shed 4 bases, J shed 5 bases, and the junction held 9 bases outside the gene matches. Germline-derived CDR1 and CDR2 are SGHKS and YYEKEE (reference sequence). The CDR3 has 16 residues. The CDR3 reads CASSPVGTGGAETQYF. The CDR3 DNA reads as TGTGCCAGCAGCCCGGTTGGGACAGGGGGCGCCGAGACCCAGTACTTC.

The chain's CDR3 is CASSVGTSRTDTQYF. The CDR3 DNA reads TGTGCCAGCAGCGTCGGGACTAGCAGAACAGATACGCAGTATTTT. The chain has TRBV9 and TRBJ2-3; the match to TRBD2 covers 9 bases. The CDR3 runs 15 residues. V trimming: 2 bases; J trimming: 3 bases; junction bases outside the gene matches: 4. In germline, CDR1 is SGDLS, CDR2 YYNGEE.

This chain's CDR3 is CASSWSRTGNNYGYTF. In nucleotides, the CDR3 is TGTGCCAGCAGTTGGTCCCGGACAGGGAATAACTATGGCTACACCTTC. The chain is built from TRBV6-5 and TRBJ1-2; TRBD1 matches 8 bases. Germline lookup yields CDR1 MNHEY and CDR2 SVGAGI. The CDR3 is 16 residues long. The trim removed 4 bases at V and 1 base at J, leaving 8 bases unmatched.

The rearrangement uses TRBV7-2 and TRBJ2-5, with a possible D match to TRBD2 (5 bases). Trimming shortened V by 1 base and J by 5 bases, and 14 bases separated the two germline ends. CDR3 length: 15 residues. The germline CDR1 and CDR2 sequences are SGHTA and FQGNSA. The CDR3 spells CASSLVRAPGETQYF. Written as DNA, the CDR3 is TGTGCCAGCAGCTTAGTGAGGGCACCGGGGGAGACCCAGTACTTC.

The chain carries TRBV9 and TRBJ2-5; 10 bases fit TRBD1. Trimming took 2 bases from V and 5 from J; bases not matched to a gene: 6. CDR3 size: 15 residues. The germline gives CDR1 SGDLS, CDR2 YYNGEE. CDR3: CASSVGQGYGETQYF. The CDR3 DNA reads as TGTGCCAGCAGCGTGGGACAGGGGTACGGGGAGACCCAGTACTTC.

The chain couples TRBV7-2 to TRBJ2-1; TRBD2 might be the D (6 bases). Trimming removed 3 bases at V and 4 bases at J, with 13 bases between. Germline CDR1 and CDR2: SGHTA and FQGNSA. CDR3 size: 15 residues. The CDR3 coding sequence is TGTGCCAGCAGCTTTGATGTCCGGGGGTACAATGAGCAGTTCTTC. Its protein product is CASSFDVRGYNEQFF.

The V call is TRBV19, the J call TRBJ2-1; 7 bases map to TRBD1. J gave up 8 bases and V 1 base, and 11 bases lay outside the gene matches. Germline CDR1 LNHDA, CDR2 SQIVND (reference sequence). The CDR3 runs to 16 residues. Here the CDR3 DNA reads TGTGCCAGTAGTATAGCCTCCGGGACAGACCTCGATGAGCAGTTCTTC. Translating gives CASSIASGTDLDEQFF.

This chain joins TRBV7-8 and TRBJ2-1, with D perhaps TRBD2 (5 bases). Per germline, CDR1 SGHVS and CDR2 FQNEAQ. V was clipped by 1 base and J by 7 bases, with 17 bases between them. The CDR3 has 16 amino acids. The CDR3 DNA follows: TGTGCCAGCAGCTTAGAAACAAGCACACGAGGGAATGAGCAGTTCTTC. This sequence encodes CASSLETSTRGNEQFF.

The CDR3 reads CASSLGGADYNEQFF. The CDR3 nucleotides read TGCGCCAGCAGCTTGGGTGGGGCAGACTACAATGAGCAGTTCTTC. The rearrangement uses TRBV5-1 and TRBJ2-1, with TRBD1 as a possible D gene (5 bases). Trimming pared 0 bases from V and 3 bases from J, leaving 10 bases between. CDR1 SGHRS and CDR2 YFSETQ come from the germline V gene. This CDR3 spans 15 amino acids.

The chain recombines TRBV29-1 with TRBJ1-4; D possibly corresponds to TRBD1 (5 bases). V lost 4 bases and J 2 bases, leaving 8 bases between the germline ends. Germline CDR1 SQVTM, CDR2 ANQGSEA. This CDR3 spans 13 amino acids. In DNA, the CDR3 is TGCAGCGTTGCAGGGCCCACTAATGAAAAACTGTTTTTT. Encoded protein: CSVAGPTNEKLFF.

The chain has TRBV2 and TRBJ2-1, with TRBD1 matching over 8 bases. The CDR3 sequence is 14 residues long. Germline CDR1 reads SNHLY; CDR2 reads FYNNEI. With V trimmed by 5 bases and J by 4 bases, 4 bases remained unmatched. DNA for the CDR3: TGTGCCAGCAGTCCTGGACAGGGATACAATGAGCAGTTCTTC. Encoded protein: CASSPGQGYNEQFF.

In its sample, this clone was seen once. The CDR3 spells CASSPHPGQRNTEAFF. CDR3 DNA: TGTGCCAGCAGTCCACATCCGGGACAAAGAAACACTGAAGCTTTCTTT. The chain is built from TRBV28 and TRBJ1-1; TRBD1 might be the D (6 bases). The CDR3 has 16 amino acids. V gave up 5 bases and J gave up 2 bases, with 18 bases separating them. Germline CDR1 MDHEN, CDR2 SYDVKM.

This chain joins TRBV5-1 and TRBJ2-3, with D tentatively TRBD2 (6 bases). CDR3 length: 14 residues. CDR1 is SGHRS and CDR2 is YFSETQ in the germline V gene. Trimming took 4 bases from V and 7 from J, leaving 16 bases between them. CDR3 bases: TGCGCCAGCAGCACCCCCGGGGGTGGTAATACGCAGTATTTT. Its translation is CASSTPGGGNTQYF.

The chain couples TRBV5-5 to TRBJ2-1; 8 nucleotides line up with TRBD2. In germline, CDR1 is SGHKS, CDR2 YYEKEE (reference sequence). J lost 4 bases, V lost 2 bases, and 5 bases had no gene match. The CDR3 spans 15 residues. CDR3 nucleotide sequence: TGTGCCAGCAGCTTTTTAGCGGGGTCTTACAATGAGCAGTTCTTC. Amino acids: CASSFLAGSYNEQFF.

The J gene is TRBJ2-7, the V gene TRBV5-6, with a weak D call TRBD1 (7 bases). Germline loops: CDR1 SGHDT, CDR2 YYEEEE. Deletions cut 0 bases from V and 4 bases from J, with 14 bases between. The CDR3 sequence is 15 residues long. The CDR3 bases are TGTGCCAGCAGCTTGGTAGGCGCGGGACAGTACGAGCAGTACGTC. It is translated as CASSLVGAGQYEQYV.

In its sample, this clone was seen once. V is TRBV27 and J is TRBJ1-4; no firm D call. In germline, CDR1 is MNHEY, CDR2 SMNVEV (reference sequence). This CDR3 has 16 residues. The V and J ends lost 6 bases and 5 bases respectively, with 19 bases between them. This CDR3 reads CASSRGQLERNEKLFF. For the CDR3, the DNA is TGTGCCAGCAGCCGAGGGCAGTTGGAGCGGAATGAAAAACTGTTTTTT.

The chain has TRBV5-1 and TRBJ2-2; tentatively, D is TRBD1 (6 bases). There are 17 residues in the CDR3. V lost 0 bases to trimming and J lost 5 bases, with 17 bases between them. Germline V gene lookup returns CDR1 SGHRS and CDR2 YFSETQ. CDR3 protein: CASSLALLGARTGELFF. The CDR3 region has the DNA TGCGCCAGCAGCTTGGCTTTATTGGGGGCTCGGACCGGGGAGCTGTTTTTT.

V and J are TRBV3-1 (or the pseudogene TRBV3-2) and TRBJ1-5; D gene ambiguous. The length of the CDR3 is 14 residues. Per the germline V gene, CDR1 is LGHDT and CDR2 is YNNKEL (reference sequence). The V end lost 3 bases, the J end lost 6 bases, and 12 bases lay between the germline ends. CDR3 loop: CASSHGGSGQPQHF. DNA of the CDR3: TGTGCCAGCAGCCACGGTGGTTCTGGTCAGCCCCAGCATTTT.

The chain carries TRBV7-2 and TRBJ2-4, with 8 bases that match TRBD1. The CDR3 has 16 amino acids. CDR1 SGHTA and CDR2 FQGNSA come from the germline V gene. Germline trimming cut 5 bases from V and 0 bases from J; bases unmatched to any gene: 6. The CDR3 region is CASSERQGRAKNIQYF. Here the CDR3 DNA reads TGTGCCAGCAGCGAGCGACAGGGGCGAGCCAAAAACATTCAGTACTTC.

This chain links TRBV5-6 with TRBJ2-3; D ambiguous. The germline V gene has CDR1 SGHDT and CDR2 YYEEEE. CDR3 size: 15 residues. The ends were cut back, 2 bases at V and 1 base at J, with 11 bases in the middle. The CDR3 loop is CASSFLGMGTDTQYF. CDR3 DNA sequence: TGTGCCAGCAGCTTCTTGGGCATGGGCACAGATACGCAGTATTTT.